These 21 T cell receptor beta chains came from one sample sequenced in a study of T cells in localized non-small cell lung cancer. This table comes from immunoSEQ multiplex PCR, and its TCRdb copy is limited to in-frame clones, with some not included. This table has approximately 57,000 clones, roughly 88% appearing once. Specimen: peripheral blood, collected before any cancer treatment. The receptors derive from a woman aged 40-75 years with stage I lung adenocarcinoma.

The CDR3 protein is CASIMTGSYEQYF. CDR3 sequence (DNA): TGTGCCAGCATAATGACAGGGTCCTACGAGCAGTACTTC. The gene calls are TRBV6-6 and TRBJ2-7; 7 bases match TRBD1. Germline CDR1 reads MNHNY; CDR2 reads SVGAGI (reference sequence). The J segment lost 1 base and the V segment lost 7 bases, leaving 4 bases of the junction unmatched. There are 13 residues in the CDR3.

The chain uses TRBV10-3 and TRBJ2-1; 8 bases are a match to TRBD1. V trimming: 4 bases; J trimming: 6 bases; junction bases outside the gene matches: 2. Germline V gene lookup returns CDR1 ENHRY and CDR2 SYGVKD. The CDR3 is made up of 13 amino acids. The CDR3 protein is CAISADRVNEQFF. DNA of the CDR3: TGTGCCATCAGTGCGGACAGGGTCAATGAGCAGTTCTTC.

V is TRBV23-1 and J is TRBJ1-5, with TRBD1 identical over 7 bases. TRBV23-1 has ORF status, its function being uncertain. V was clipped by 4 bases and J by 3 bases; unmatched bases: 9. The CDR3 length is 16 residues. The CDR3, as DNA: TGCGCCAGCAGTCGAAAACAGGGGCACCTCAATCAGCCCCAGCATTTT. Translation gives CASSRKQGHLNQPQHF.

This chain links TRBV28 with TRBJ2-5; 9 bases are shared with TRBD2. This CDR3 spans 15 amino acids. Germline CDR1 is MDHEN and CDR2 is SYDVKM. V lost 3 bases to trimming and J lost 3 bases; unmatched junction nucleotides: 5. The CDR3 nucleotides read TGTGCCAGCAGTTTTTTATCTAGCGGGAAAGAGACCCAGTACTTC. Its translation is CASSFLSSGKETQYF.

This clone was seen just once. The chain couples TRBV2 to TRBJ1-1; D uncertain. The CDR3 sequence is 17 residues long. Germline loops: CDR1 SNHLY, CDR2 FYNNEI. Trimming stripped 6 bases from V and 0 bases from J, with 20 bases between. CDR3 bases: TGTGCCAGCAGCCCCAGGAGGCAGTGGGGAATGAACACTGAAGCTTTCTTT. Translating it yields CASSPRRQWGMNTEAFF.

DNA for the CDR3: TGTGCCAGCAGCTTAAGTATGTCCGACAGGGTCACCGGGGAGCTGTTTTTT. Protein sequence: CASSLSMSDRVTGELFF. The chain combines TRBV13 with TRBJ2-2; TRBD1 agrees at 7 bases. Germline trimming cut 2 bases from V and 4 bases from J; bases unmatched to any gene: 10. The CDR3 spans 17 residues. Germline V gene sequence: CDR1 PRHDT, CDR2 FYEKMQ (reference sequence).

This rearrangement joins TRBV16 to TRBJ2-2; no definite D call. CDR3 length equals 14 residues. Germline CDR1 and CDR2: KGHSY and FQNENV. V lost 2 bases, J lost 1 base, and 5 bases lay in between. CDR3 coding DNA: TGTGCCAGCAGCCAAGCAGGGAACACCGGGGAGCTGTTTTTT. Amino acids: CASSQAGNTGELFF.

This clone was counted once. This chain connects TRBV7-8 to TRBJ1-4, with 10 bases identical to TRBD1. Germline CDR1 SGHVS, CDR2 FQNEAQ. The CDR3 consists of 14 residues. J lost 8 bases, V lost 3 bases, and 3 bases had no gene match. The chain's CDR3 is CASSLGTGVEKLFF. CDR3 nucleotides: TGTGCCAGCAGCTTGGGGACAGGGGTGGAAAAACTGTTTTTT.

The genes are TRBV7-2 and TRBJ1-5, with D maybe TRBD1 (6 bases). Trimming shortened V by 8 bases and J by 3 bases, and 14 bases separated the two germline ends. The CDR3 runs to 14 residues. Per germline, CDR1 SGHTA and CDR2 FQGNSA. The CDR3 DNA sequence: TGTGCCAGCGAAGCACAGGGTTTCAATCAGCCCCAGCATTTT. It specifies CASEAQGFNQPQHF.

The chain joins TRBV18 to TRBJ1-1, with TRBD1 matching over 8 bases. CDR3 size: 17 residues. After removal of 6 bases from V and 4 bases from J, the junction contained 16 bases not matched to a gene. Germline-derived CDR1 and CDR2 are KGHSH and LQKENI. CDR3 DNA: TGTGCCAGCTCCGCGATAACATCAGGGGGCTGGGGCACTGAAGCTTTCTTT. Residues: CASSAITSGGWGTEAFF.

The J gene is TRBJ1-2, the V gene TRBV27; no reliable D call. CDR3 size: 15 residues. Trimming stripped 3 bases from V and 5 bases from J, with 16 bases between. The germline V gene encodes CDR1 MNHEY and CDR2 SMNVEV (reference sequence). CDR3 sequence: CASSLFPGPLYGYTF. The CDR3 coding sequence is TGTGCCAGCAGTTTGTTTCCGGGTCCCCTTTATGGCTACACCTTC.

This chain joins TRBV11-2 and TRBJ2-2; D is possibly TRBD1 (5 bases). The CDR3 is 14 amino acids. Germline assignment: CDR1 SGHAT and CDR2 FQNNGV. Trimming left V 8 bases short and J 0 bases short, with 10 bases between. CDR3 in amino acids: CASSTVTNTGELFF. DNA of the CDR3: TGTGCCAGCTCGACAGTGACGAACACCGGGGAGCTGTTTTTT.

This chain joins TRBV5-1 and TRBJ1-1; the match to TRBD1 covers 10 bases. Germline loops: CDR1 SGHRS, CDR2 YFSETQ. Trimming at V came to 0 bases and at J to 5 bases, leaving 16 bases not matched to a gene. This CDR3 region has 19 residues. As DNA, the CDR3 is TGCGCCAGCAGCTTGGGGCCCGACAGGGGGCGAGGAGGTGGGACTGAAGCTTTCTTT. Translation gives CASSLGPDRGRGGGTEAFF.

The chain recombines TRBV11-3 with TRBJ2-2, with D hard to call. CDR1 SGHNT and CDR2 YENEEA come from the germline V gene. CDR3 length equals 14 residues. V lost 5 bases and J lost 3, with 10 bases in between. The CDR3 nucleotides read TGTGCCAGCAGCCGGGCCAGAGACACCGGGGAGCTGTTTTTT. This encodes CASSRARDTGELFF. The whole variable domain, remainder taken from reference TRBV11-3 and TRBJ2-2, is EAGVVQSPRYKIIEKKQPVAFWCNPISGHNTLYWYLQNLGQGPELLIRYENEEAVDDSQLPKDRFSAERLKGVDSTLKIQPAELGDSAVYLCASSRARDTGELFFGEGSRLTVL.

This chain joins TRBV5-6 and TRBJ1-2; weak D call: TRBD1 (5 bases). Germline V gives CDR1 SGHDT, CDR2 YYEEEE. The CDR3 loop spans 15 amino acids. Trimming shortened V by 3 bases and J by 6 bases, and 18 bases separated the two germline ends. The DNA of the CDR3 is TGTGCCAGCAGCTACCGGACACCCCTCCGGAATGGCTACACCTTC. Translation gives CASSYRTPLRNGYTF. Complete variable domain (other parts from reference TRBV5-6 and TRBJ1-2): DAGVTQSPTHLIKTRGQQVTLRCSPKSGHDTVSWYQQALGQGPQFIFQYYEEEERQRGNFPDRFSGHQFPNYSSELNVNALLLGDSALYLCASSYRTPLRNGYTFGSGTRLTVV.

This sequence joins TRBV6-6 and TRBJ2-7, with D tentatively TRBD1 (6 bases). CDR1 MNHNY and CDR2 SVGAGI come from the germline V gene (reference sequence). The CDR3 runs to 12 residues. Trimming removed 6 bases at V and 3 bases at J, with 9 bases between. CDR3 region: CASRGHDYEQYF. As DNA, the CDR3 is TGTGCCAGCAGGGGACACGACTACGAGCAGTACTTC.

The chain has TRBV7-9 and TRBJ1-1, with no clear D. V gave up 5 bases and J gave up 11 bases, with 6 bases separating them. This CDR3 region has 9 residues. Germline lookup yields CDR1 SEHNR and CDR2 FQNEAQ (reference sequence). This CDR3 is CASSPWAFF. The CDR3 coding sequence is TGTGCCAGCAGCCCCTGGGCTTTCTTT.

The CDR3 DNA follows: TGTGCCAGCAGCTTAGAAACTACGACTGAAGCTTTCTTT. Amino acid sequence: CASSLETTTEAFF. The chain combines TRBV11-3 with TRBJ1-1; no reliable D call. The CDR3 extends over 13 amino acids. Germline lookup yields CDR1 SGHNT and CDR2 YENEEA. V gave up 0 bases and J gave up 5 bases, with 7 bases separating them.

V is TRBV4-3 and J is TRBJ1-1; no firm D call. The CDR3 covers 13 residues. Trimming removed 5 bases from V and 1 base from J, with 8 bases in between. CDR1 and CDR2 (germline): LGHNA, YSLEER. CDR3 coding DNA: TGCGCCAGCAGCTTGGGGAGGAACACTGAAGCTTTCTTT. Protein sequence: CASSLGRNTEAFF.

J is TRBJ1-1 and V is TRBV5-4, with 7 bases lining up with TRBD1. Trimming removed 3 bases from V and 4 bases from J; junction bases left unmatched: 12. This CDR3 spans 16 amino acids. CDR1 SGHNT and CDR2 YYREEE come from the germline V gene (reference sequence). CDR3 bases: TGTGCCAGCAGCTCAAGAGATAAGGGGGCCGGCACTGAAGCTTTCTTT. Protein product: CASSSRDKGAGTEAFF.

The CDR3 nucleotides are TGTGCCAGCAGCTTGCTCAGACGATTCCAAGAGACCCAGTACTTC. The encoded protein is CASSLLRRFQETQYF. V is TRBV5-6 and J is TRBJ2-5; no reliable D call. The CDR3 has 15 residues. Trimming removed 1 base at V and 1 base at J, with 11 bases between. In germline, CDR1 is SGHDT, CDR2 YYEEEE.